The present entry profiles one T cell receptor (beta chain) with its context. This sample is part of a study of blood T cell repertoires in COVID-19. The overall study: The samples span acute and convalescent COVID-19 from the United States, Italy and Spain. Nucleic acid was either cDNA or gDNA, and it came from T cells, B-cell-depleted T cells, or PBMCs.

How the authors handled the data: By means of reference gene primer amplification, nucleated cell counts were estimated. Repertoires were generated with immunoSEQ multiplex PCR, while TCRdb's copy carries only in-frame clones and drops some. V, J and clone size reflect that table, while D and trimming were determined from the DNA. The sample records under 200,000 clones, approximately 90% being singletons. The CDR3 covers 16 residues. With V trimmed by 4 bases and J by 8 bases, 15 bases remained unmatched. The germline CDR1 and CDR2 sequences are SGHDT and YYEEEE. Sequences were obtained from peripheral blood. The V and J genes are TRBV5-6 and TRBJ1-2; 9 bases agree with TRBD1. The sequence was collected from a man aged 40-49 years with active or convalescent COVID-19. The CDR3 loop is CASSLRTGEVLGGYTF. The CDR3 DNA sequence: TGTGCCAGCAGCCTCCGGACAGGGGAGGTTTTAGGGGGCTACACCTTC.